These 25 T cell receptor beta chains came from one sample sequenced in a study of T-cell reconstitution after alpha-beta-depleted transplantation in children. This sample's TCRbeta library carried unique molecular identifier barcodes. TCRdb itself ran the PCR reads through MiXCR, one entry per CDR3 protein. The top ten hold roughly 0.84% of the sample, which has 700,000 or so distinct CDR3 sequences, around 12% seen once. The sample was PBMCs, taken before TCRalphabeta/CD19-depleted stem cell transplant. Receptors originate from a girl aged 2 to 9 with congenital amegakaryocytic thrombocytopenia, due to receive a stem cell transplant.

This clonotype has more than one count but fewer than ten. This chain joins TRBV7-9 and TRBJ1-1, with D perhaps TRBD1 (6 bases). This CDR3 spans 14 amino acids. The germline CDR1 and CDR2 sequences are SEHNR and FQNEAQ (reference sequence). Trimming took 3 bases from V and 4 from J, leaving 12 bases between them. The CDR3: CASSFTGSSTEAFF. The CDR3 nucleotides are TGTGCCAGCAGCTTTACAGGGTCTTCCACTGAAGCTTTCTTT.

DNA of the CDR3: TGTGCCAGCGCTACTTACGGGACAGGAAACAATCAGCCCCAGCATTTT. It yields the protein CASATYGTGNNQPQHF. The chain couples TRBV28 to TRBJ1-5; 8 positions match TRBD1. The CDR3 is 16 residues long. Germline V CDR1 and CDR2: MDHEN, SYDVKM. V shed 8 bases, J shed 3 bases, and the junction held 12 bases outside the gene matches.

There are many counts of this clonotype. The rearrangement joins TRBV20-1 to TRBJ1-5; tentatively, D is TRBD1 (5 bases). CDR3 length: 14 amino acids. V shed 5 bases and J shed 3 bases, with 14 bases lying between them. CDR1 DFQATT and CDR2 SNEGSKA come from the germline V gene (reference sequence). Here the CDR3 DNA reads TGCAGTGCTCTAACCGGGGCCTACAATCAGCCCCAGCATTTT. It is translated as CSALTGAYNQPQHF.

This clonotype was seen many times. V usage is TRBV7-6 and J usage is TRBJ1-2, with D unresolved. The germline CDR1 and CDR2 sequences are SGHVS and FNYEAQ. Trimming removed 4 bases from V and 6 bases from J, with 15 bases in between. The CDR3 loop spans 14 amino acids. CDR3 sequence: CASSWTPEDHGYTF. The DNA for the CDR3 is TGTGCCAGCAGCTGGACCCCCGAAGATCATGGCTACACCTTC.

This clonotype has at least ten counts. This chain connects TRBV10-2 to TRBJ2-7, with D perhaps TRBD1 (5 bases). Per germline, CDR1 WSHSY and CDR2 SAAADI. Trimming took 6 bases from V and 4 from J, leaving 13 bases between them. This CDR3 is 13 amino acids long. CDR3: CASSADSLYEQYF. The CDR3 nucleotides read TGCGCCAGCAGCGCTGACAGCCTATACGAGCAGTACTTC.

This clonotype was picked up many times. The V call is TRBV5-1, the J call TRBJ1-2, with D uncertain. There are 15 residues in the CDR3. V dropped 4 bases and J dropped 1 base, with 14 bases sitting between them. Germline-derived CDR1 and CDR2 are SGHRS and YFSETQ. The CDR3 loop is CASSRSPDLNYGYTF. The CDR3 DNA reads TGCGCCAGCAGCCGCTCTCCGGACCTTAACTATGGCTACACCTTC.

To note about this clonotype: A much larger clone differs from this one at a single base, so this may be a read error. The rearrangement joins TRBV12-3 or TRBV12-4 to TRBJ1-2; the D gene is possibly TRBD1 (5 bases). The CDR3 has 15 amino acids. CDR3: CASSPHDWTLYGDTF. For the CDR3, the DNA is TGTGCCAGCAGTCCCCACGACTGGACACTTTATGGCGACACCTTC.

This chain links TRBV19 with TRBJ2-1, with TRBD2 matching 7 bases. V lost 7 bases and J lost 4; bases outside the gene matches: 7. Germline lookup yields CDR1 LNHDA and CDR2 SQIVND (reference sequence). The CDR3 loop spans 14 amino acids. CDR3 sequence reads: CASIPSGKYNEQFF. CDR3 nucleotide sequence: TGTGCCAGTATCCCCAGCGGGAAATACAATGAGCAGTTCTTC.

This clonotype was seen ten or more times. This chain connects TRBV25-1 to TRBJ2-7; 7 nucleotides align to TRBD2. Trimming cost V 3 bases and J 3 bases; bases outside gene matches: 8. Looked up from germline, CDR1 is MGHDK and CDR2 is SYGVNS. CDR3 size: 15 residues. The CDR3 loop reads CASSDDTSAVYEQYF. CDR3 bases: TGTGCCAGCAGTGATGATACTAGCGCGGTCTACGAGCAGTACTTC.

For this clonotype: Germline and junction disagree at one end, which may indicate a read error. This chain links TRBV20-1 with TRBJ2-1, with 12 bases identical to TRBD1. The CDR3 sequence is 18 residues long. Germline-derived CDR1 and CDR2 are DFQATT and SNEGSKA (reference sequence). The CDR3 bases are TGCTGTGCTGCCCGGGGACAGGGGGCAGGAGCGGCCTACAATGAGCAGTTCTTC. It specifies CCAARGQGAGAAYNEQFF.

In its sample, this clonotype was seen many times. The chain uses TRBV29-1 and TRBJ1-1; a possible D gene is TRBD1 (6 bases). V was pared by 4 bases and J by 7 bases, with 22 bases between. CDR3 size: 15 residues. CDR1 and CDR2 from the germline V gene are SQVTM and ANQGSEA. The CDR3 nucleotides are TGCAGCGTTGTTCTTACGGGACTACGGGACAATGAAGCTTTCTTT. It yields the protein CSVVLTGLRDNEAFF.

There are many counts of this clonotype. Sequence at one end of the junction differs from germline and may be a read error. The rearrangement uses TRBV5-1 and TRBJ2-2, with D perhaps matching TRBD2 (6 bases). There are 13 residues in the CDR3. Germline CDR1 reads SGHRS; CDR2 reads YFSETQ. CDR3 bases: TGTGCCAGCAGCCAAGGAGGGACCGGGGAGCTGTTTTTT. Translation: CASSQGGTGELFF. Full variable domain (rest looked up from reference TRBV5-1 and TRBJ2-2): KAGVTQTPRYLIKTRGQQVTLSCSPISGHRSVSWYQQTPGQGLQFLFEYFSETQRNKGNFPGRFSGRQFSNSRSEMNVSTLELGDSALYLCASSQGGTGELFFGEGSRLTVL.

V is TRBV3-1 and J is TRBJ2-7; TRBD2 aligns across 9 bases. The CDR3 has 15 amino acids. Germline V gene sequence: CDR1 LGHDT, CDR2 YNNKEL (reference sequence). The ends lost 4 bases at V and 6 bases at J; junction bases unmatched: 10. Written as DNA, the CDR3 is TGTGCCAGCAGCCCGAATAGCGGGAGAGTGGGCGAGCAGTACTTC. Protein: CASSPNSGRVGEQYF.

This clonotype was seen many times. The rearrangement uses TRBV29-1 and TRBJ2-7; D tentatively fits TRBD1 or TRBD2 (5 bases each). The germline gives CDR1 SQVTM, CDR2 ANQGSEA. V lost 6 bases, J lost 6 bases, and 15 bases lay in between. The CDR3 has 12 amino acids. DNA for the CDR3: TGCAGCGTAAGGGGACCGGGTTCCGAGCAGTACTTC. Amino acid sequence: CSVRGPGSEQYF.

The chain has TRBV20-1 and TRBJ2-2; D is uncertain. Trimming cost V 6 bases and J 1 base, with 9 bases left between them. In germline, CDR1 is DFQATT, CDR2 SNEGSKA (reference sequence). The CDR3 loop spans 13 amino acids. This chain's CDR3 is CSARLWNTGELFF. The CDR3 coding sequence is TGCAGTGCGCGTCTATGGAACACCGGGGAGCTGTTTTTT.

A note on this clonotype: A clone one base away is much larger, so this may be a read error. V gene TRBV7-9 combines with J gene TRBJ2-1, with D uncertain. The CDR3 is 14 amino acids. Germline V gene data show CDR1 as SEHNR and CDR2 as FQNEAQ (reference sequence). V was clipped by 10 bases and J by 0 bases, with 13 bases between them. The CDR3 region is CANSSLSSYNEQFF. DNA of the CDR3: TGTGCCAACAGTAGCCTCAGCTCCTACAATGAGCAGTTCTTC.

The V and J genes are TRBV20-1 and TRBJ2-5, with TRBD2 as a possible D gene (6 bases). The V end lost 6 bases, the J end lost 5 bases, and 22 bases lay between the germline ends. The CDR3 covers 15 residues. Germline lookup yields CDR1 DFQATT and CDR2 SNEGSKA (reference sequence). The CDR3 protein is CSAALPGTVKETQYF. The CDR3 nucleotides read TGCAGTGCCGCACTCCCCGGGACTGTCAAGGAGACCCAGTACTTC.

This clonotype was counted many times. The J gene is TRBJ2-3, the V gene TRBV20-1, with TRBD1 as a possible D gene (5 bases). The V and J ends lost 6 bases and 4 bases respectively, with 17 bases between them. From germline, CDR1 is DFQATT and CDR2 SNEGSKA (reference sequence). CDR3 length equals 14 residues. The CDR3 reads CSATQGISADTQYF. The CDR3 bases are TGCAGTGCAACGCAGGGTATTTCGGCAGATACGCAGTATTTT.

This clonotype came up a few times. The chain uses TRBV5-1 and TRBJ2-7; tentatively, D is TRBD1 (5 bases). This CDR3 has 12 residues. CDR1 is SGHRS, CDR2 YFSETQ, per germline. Trimming shortened V by 4 bases and J by 5 bases, and 10 bases separated the two germline ends. The CDR3, as DNA: TGCGCCAGCAGCACAGGACGGAACGAGCAGTACTTC. Translating it yields CASSTGRNEQYF.

This clonotype was counted a single time. The junction does not match germline at one end; this may be a read error. This chain links TRBV20-1 with TRBJ2-5; 14 bases match TRBD2. The CDR3 sequence is 17 residues long. Germline V gene sequence: CDR1 DFQATT, CDR2 SNEGSKA (reference sequence). DNA for the CDR3: TGCTGTGCTAAAAGCTGGACTAGCGGGAGGTACCAAGAGACCCAGTACTTC. Residues: CCAKSWTSGRYQETQYF.

The chain has TRBV20-1 and TRBJ2-1; D is unclear. CDR1 and CDR2 (germline): DFQATT, SNEGSKA (reference sequence). V lost 6 bases and J 0 bases, leaving 15 bases between the germline ends. CDR3 length equals 15 residues. The CDR3 sequence: CSANYRKYSYNEQFF. CDR3 DNA sequence: TGCAGTGCCAACTATAGAAAATACTCCTACAATGAGCAGTTCTTC.

Worth noting for this clonotype: A read error may be the cause here, since a much bigger clone is one base away. The chain joins TRBV29-1 to TRBJ2-3, with D perhaps matching TRBD1 (7 bases). The CDR3 runs to 13 residues. CDR1 is SQVTM, CDR2 ANQGSEA, per germline. CDR3 nucleotide sequence: TGCAGCGGCAGACTAGTGGGGACAGATACGCGGTATTTT. Translating gives CSGRLVGTDTRYF.

This clonotype was seen more than once but under ten times. The rearrangement links TRBV20-1 to TRBJ1-4, with D possibly being TRBD1 (6 bases). This CDR3 comprises 13 residues. The germline V and J ends were trimmed by 4 bases and 4 bases, with 10 bases remaining between them. Germline loops: CDR1 DFQATT, CDR2 SNEGSKA (reference sequence). CDR3 sequence (DNA): TGCAGTGCTACAGGGGACCGTAATGAAAAACTGTTTTTT. Its protein is CSATGDRNEKLFF.

This clonotype was seen a few times. The CDR3 DNA reads as TGCAGTTCCCCGAGGACCCTGAACACTGAAGCTTTCTTT. It encodes CSSPRTLNTEAFF. The rearrangement uses TRBV20-1 and TRBJ1-1, with D uncertain. Trimming took 8 bases from V and 0 from J, leaving 13 bases between them. This CDR3 comprises 13 residues. CDR1 DFQATT and CDR2 SNEGSKA come from the germline V gene (reference sequence).

This clonotype has a count of ten or more. The chain links TRBV5-1 to TRBJ2-3; possibly TRBD1 for D (5 bases). Germline V gene sequence: CDR1 SGHRS, CDR2 YFSETQ. The V end lost 5 bases, the J end lost 2 bases, and 12 bases lay between the germline ends. The CDR3 sequence is 14 residues long. The CDR3 loop reads CASSTGGYTDTQYF. In nucleotides, the CDR3 is TGCGCCAGCAGTACAGGCGGATACACAGATACGCAGTATTTT.